Listed below are T cell receptor beta chains from one sample, sequenced in a study of molecular identifiers for immune sequencing clone quantification. TCRdb called the PCR reads again in MiXCR, with one record for every CDR3 protein. The repertoire holds 250,000 to 350,000 distinct CDR3 sequences, with roughly a fifth as singletons. Source material: naive CD8+ T cells from blood, with Jurkat cell RNA spiked in. All receptors come from a human donor in good health. Some libraries in this study had Jurkat cell RNA spiked in. CDR3s include the opening cysteine and the closing phenylalanine or tryptophan. A D gene is named only where the DNA matches it firmly. Some rows have no size entry. The others give once, few or many, or a class for an expanded clone.

CDR3: CASSLVGGGEDTQYF
DNA: TGTGCCAGCAGCTTGGTGGGGGGGGGCGAGGATACGCAGTATTTT
size: .
D: .
J: TRBJ2-3
V: TRBV5-8

CDR3: CASSYSGRETQYF
DNA: TGTGCCAGCAGTTACTCAGGGAGGGAGACCCAGTACTTC
size: many
D: .
J: TRBJ2-5
V: TRBV6-5

CDR3: CSVVLASNEKLFF
DNA: TGCAGCGTTGTTTTGGCCTCTAATGAAAAACTGTTTTTT
size: .
D: .
J: TRBJ1-4
V: TRBV29-1

CDR3: CASSQTNSATNEKLFF
DNA: TGCGCCAGCAGCCAAACTAACAGCGCAACTAATGAAAAACTGTTTTTT
size: .
D: .
J: TRBJ1-4
V: TRBV4-1

CDR3: CASSLRDIGLPEAFF
DNA: TGCGCCAGCAGCTTACGGGACATCGGTTTGCCTGAAGCTTTCTTT
size: many
D: .
J: TRBJ1-1
V: TRBV5-1

CDR3: CASSLPPGDEAFF
DNA: TGTGCCAGCAGCTTACCCCCAGGGGATGAAGCTTTCTTT
size: many
D: .
J: TRBJ1-1
V: TRBV7-6

CDR3: CASSETSSSLVTDTQYF
DNA: TGTGCCAGCAGTGAGACTAGCTCCTCCTTGGTCACAGATACGCAGTATTTT
size: many
D: TRBD2
J: TRBJ2-3
V: TRBV25-1

CDR3: CSARLPHSTDTQYF
DNA: TGCAGTGCTAGGTTACCTCATAGCACAGATACGCAGTATTTT
size: .
D: .
J: TRBJ2-3
V: TRBV20-1

CDR3: CASSMRTSGGQQETQYF
DNA: TGTGCCAGCAGCATGAGAACTAGCGGGGGGCAGCAAGAGACCCAGTACTTC
size: many
D: TRBD2
J: TRBJ2-5
V: TRBV7-9

CDR3: CASSVETSTEAFF
DNA: TGTGCCAGCAGCGTAGAAACAAGCACTGAAGCTTTCTTT
size: .
D: .
J: TRBJ1-1
V: TRBV9

CDR3: CASSQSWTGDNGYTF
DNA: TGTGCCAGCAGCCAATCCTGGACAGGAGATAATGGCTACACCTTC
size: .
D: TRBD1
J: TRBJ1-2
V: TRBV6-2/TRBV6-3

CDR3: CSAGGQGDYPHGYTF
DNA: TGCAGCGCAGGGGGACAGGGCGATTATCCTCATGGCTACACCTTC
size: many
D: TRBD1
J: TRBJ1-2
V: TRBV29-1

CDR3: CASRSQRTGAGDTQYF
DNA: TGTGCCAGCAGATCCCAGAGAACAGGGGCAGGAGATACGCAGTATTTT
size: many
D: TRBD1
J: TRBJ2-3
V: TRBV12-3/TRBV12-4

CDR3: CSARSGVYEQYF
DNA: TGCAGTGCTAGATCGGGGGTCTACGAGCAGTACTTC
size: many
D: .
J: TRBJ2-7
V: TRBV20-1

CDR3: CASSTDSAYNEQFF
DNA: TGTGCCAGCAGTACGGACTCAGCCTACAATGAGCAGTTCTTC
size: .
D: .
J: TRBJ2-1
V: TRBV6-5

CDR3: CASSLDSYQPQHF
DNA: TGTGCCAGCAGCTTAGATTCCTATCAGCCCCAGCATTTT
size: many
D: .
J: TRBJ1-5
V: TRBV11-2

CDR3: CASSSAGFNEQFF
DNA: TGTGCCAGCAGCTCCGCGGGTTTCAATGAGCAGTTCTTC
size: many
D: .
J: TRBJ2-1
V: TRBV7-9

CDR3: CASSLVWDSPYEQYF
DNA: TGTGCCAGCAGCTTAGTGTGGGACTCGCCGTACGAGCAGTACTTC
size: many
D: .
J: TRBJ2-7
V: TRBV7-2

CDR3: CASSPGQGVDTEAFF
DNA: TGTGCCAGCAGCCCCGGACAGGGTGTGGACACTGAAGCTTTCTTT
size: .
D: TRBD1
J: TRBJ1-1
V: TRBV7-6

CDR3: CASSLARASGFTDTQYF
DNA: TGTGCCAGCAGCTTAGCGCGGGCTAGCGGATTCACAGATACGCAGTATTTT
size: many
D: TRBD2
J: TRBJ2-3
V: TRBV7-9

CDR3: CASSPWEGGEFF
DNA: TGTGCCAGCTCCCCCTGGGAGGGCGGGGAGTTCTTC
size: many
D: TRBD2
J: TRBJ2-1
V: TRBV3-1

CDR3: CASSARGSGWTYEQYF
DNA: TGTGCCAGCAGCGCCCGAGGGAGCGGGTGGACCTACGAGCAGTACTTC
size: many
D: .
J: TRBJ2-7
V: TRBV7-9

CDR3: CASSLTQDNYGYTF
DNA: TGTGCCAGCAGCTTAACACAGGATAACTATGGCTACACCTTC
size: many
D: .
J: TRBJ1-2
V: TRBV7-9

CDR3: CASEREAGGTDTRYF
DNA: TGTGCCAGCGAAAGAGAGGCGGGGGGCACAGATACGCGGTATTTT
size: .
D: TRBD2
J: TRBJ2-3
V: TRBV11-2

CDR3: CASGQLQETQYF
DNA: TGTGCCAGCGGACAGCTCCAAGAGACCCAGTACTTC
size: few
D: .
J: TRBJ2-5
V: TRBV12-3/TRBV12-4

CDR3: CASSFVGRHSYEQYF
DNA: TGTGCCAGCAGTTTCGTTGGCCGACACTCCTACGAGCAGTACTTC
size: few
D: .
J: TRBJ2-7
V: TRBV28

CDR3: CASSLGVGNEQYF
DNA: TGTGCCAGCAGCTTGGGTGTCGGGAACGAGCAGTACTTC
size: many
D: .
J: TRBJ2-7
V: TRBV7-9

CDR3: CASSFGTGGAGELFF
DNA: TGTGCCAGCAGCTTCGGGACAGGGGGAGCGGGGGAGCTGTTTTTT
size: many
D: TRBD1
J: TRBJ2-2
V: TRBV7-3

CDR3: CASSQGGSPANTGELFF
DNA: TGTGCCAGCAGCCAAGGGGGCAGTCCCGCGAACACCGGGGAGCTGTTTTTT
size: many
D: TRBD1
J: TRBJ2-2
V: TRBV12-3/TRBV12-4

CDR3: CASSQDGGRRDQPQHF
DNA: TGCGCCAGCAGCCAAGATGGAGGCCGGAGAGATCAGCCCCAGCATTTT
size: .
D: .
J: TRBJ1-5
V: TRBV4-1